This entry describes one T cell receptor beta chain. This clonotype occurred many times. No antigen is known for it. No much larger clonotype is one base removed from it; base qualities were not supplied. Preparation of the library involved multiplex PCR. Sequenced using an Illumina HiSeq 2500. Following protocols modified from ARM-PCR, the researchers constructed TCRbeta libraries through three rounds of nested PCR with primers (Table S4). Before sequencing, PCR products in the 200-500 bp range were cut out of the gel and cleaned up using the QIAquick gel extraction kit. In the source study's methods: Reads were cleaned with Trimmomatic, merged with FLASH into complete CDR3 sequences, and assigned to V(D)J germline segments with MiTCR. VDJtools was used to compute clonal diversity as the inverse Simpson's index. A read counted as productive if the sequence was in-frame and lacked a premature stop codon. In-frame beta chains were kept once TCRdb had trimmed the public reads at Q25 with fastp and called clones with MiXCR. A single entry per CDR3 protein holds the most common genes and DNA from its merged rows. None of the V and J calls come from the authors' own analysis; TCRdb made them. The sample includes about 67,000 distinct CDR3 sequences, with 65% to 80% observed a single time. The ten biggest clones cover less than 50% of the sample.

These data originate in a study of tumor and adjacent non-tumor tissue in lung cancer (dated by TCRdb to between 2017 and 2018). Regarding the complete study: Patients with adenocarcinoma (12), squamous cell carcinoma (2) and small cell lung cancer (1) were included in the cohort. The approximately 15 enrolled patients, of whom 10 were men and 5 were women, were aged 31 to 76 years and were diagnosed with TNM stage I to III disease. For each patient, one tumor sample and one normal lung sample were taken, giving thirty paired specimens that underwent TCRbeta CDR3 sequencing. Sequencing generated a total of more than 95 million productive TCRbeta reads, averaging about 4.2 million reads per sample. The study compared bulk TCRbeta repertoires between lung tumor tissue and matched distant non-tumor lung tissue from around 16 lung cancer patients. What the authors observed across the whole study: Tumor tissue showed significantly higher TCR diversity (inverse Simpson) than normal lung tissue, at 431.37 vs 166.20 (P = 0.0075, Mann-Whitney U test). Peripheral blood was not sequenced, so blood TCRbeta repertoires in these lung cancer patients were not examined. TCR diversity was significantly higher in younger patients, and greater tumor TCR diversity was associated with shorter overall survival and shorter disease-free survival. With only about 16 patients in the cohort, the authors noted that larger samples and more detailed clinical data are needed. A significantly larger cumulative share of the repertoire was made up by the top 100 clones in normal lung than in tumor tissue. Neither the sequencing platform nor unique molecular identifiers are mentioned in the methods.

The junction shows trimming of 6 bases on V and 0 bases on J, plus 12 bases between the germline ends. From the cysteine through the phenylalanine, the CDR3 covers 15 amino acids. Only the CDR3 DNA is retained, 45 bases long and in frame from the first base. The germline V gene yields MDHEN for CDR1 and SYDVKM for CDR2. RNA was isolated from bulk unsorted tissue, and RNA quality was assessed with a NanoDrop ND-1000 and an Agilent 2100. The normal lung samples consisted of distant non-tumor tissue collected more than 3 cm from the tumor edge. Newly diagnosed lung cancer patients without prior chemotherapy who had been admitted for thoracic surgery in China between August and November 2014 were enrolled as donors. Anyone who had undergone radiotherapy or chemotherapy before, or who had another cancer at the same time, was left out of the study. Pieces of surgical tissue measuring roughly 1-2.3 cm3 were kept in RNAlater solution and stored at -80 degrees C until use.

This sequence was found in a man aged 55 to 70 with non-small cell lung cancer. Rearrangement joined TRBV28 to TRBJ1-3, with an unclear D gene assignment. Source material: distant non-tumor lung tissue. The nucleotides are TGTGCCAGCAGAGGGAGGGTGGACTCTGGAAACACCATATATTTT. This yields the protein CASRGRVDSGNTIYF.